These T cell receptor beta chains were read from a single sample in a study of CD8+ T cells in alopecia areata. Produced via immunoSEQ multiplex PCR; TCRdb's table is partial and in-frame only. Counted here are about 100,000 clones, around 60% occurring once; the ten biggest clones make up less than 20%. Sequenced here: CD8+ T cells sorted from blood, sampled between weeks 55 and 65, from a patient treated with tofacitinib. These receptors all come from a human donor with alopecia areata. The CDR3 runs from the conserved cysteine through the conserved F or W. Fields, in order: V gene, clone size, J gene, D gene, CDR3 protein, CDR3 DNA. D genes are given only for firm matches. Clone size appears in some rows only: once, few, many, or a class for an expanded clone.

TRBV15,.,TRBJ1-1,.,CATSREQSLNTEAFF,TGTGCCACCAGCAGAGAACAGAGTTTGAACACTGAAGCTTTCTTT
TRBV6-5,.,TRBJ2-5,.,CASSYAAGLEETQYF,TGTGCCAGCAGTTACGCCGCGGGGTTGGAAGAGACCCAGTACTTC
TRBV7-6,.,TRBJ1-1,TRBD1,CASSRTGGTEAFF,TGTGCCAGCAGCCGGACAGGGGGCACTGAAGCTTTCTTT
TRBV5-1,.,TRBJ2-1,.,CASSPEFRGREQFF,TGCGCCAGCAGCCCAGAATTCCGGGGGCGCGAGCAGTTCTTC
TRBV7-3,few,TRBJ2-4,.,CASSSDGGLAKNIQYF,TGTGCCAGCAGCTCAGATGGGGGTCTAGCCAAAAACATTCAGTACTTC
TRBV6-6,.,TRBJ2-7,.,CASSYVQSYEQYF,TGTGCCAGCAGTTACGTCCAATCCTACGAGCAGTACTTC
TRBV13,.,TRBJ2-3,.,CASNQEGEGADTQYF,TGTGCCAGCAACCAGGAGGGGGAGGGGGCAGATACGCAGTATTTT
TRBV29-1,.,TRBJ2-7,.,CSVRGQANEQYF,TGCAGCGTTAGGGGCCAGGCCAACGAGCAGTACTTC
TRBV7-2,.,TRBJ2-3,.,CASSLAGGPADTQYF,TGTGCCAGCAGCTTAGCGGGGGGGCCAGCAGATACGCAGTATTTT
TRBV14,.,TRBJ2-1,TRBD2,CASSPAGGRYNEQFF,TGTGCCAGCAGCCCGGCGGGGGGGCGTTACAATGAGCAGTTCTTC